This T cell receptor beta chain was recovered during a study of T cell changes during pregnancy in multiple sclerosis. The protocol was immunoSEQ multiplex PCR, while the TCRdb copy is restricted to in-frame clones and leaves out a portion. The table lists approximately 100,000 clones, about 93% of them singletons. This specimen was peripheral blood, taken in the first trimester of pregnancy. The origin of this receptor is a female donor with multiple sclerosis, enrolled in a pregnancy study.

The DNA for the CDR3 is TGTGCCACCAGCAGAGAGGCGGGGCGAGAGACCCAGTACTTC. Protein sequence: CATSREAGRETQYF. The rearrangement joins TRBV15 to TRBJ2-5, with D possibly matching TRBD2 (6 bases). The CDR3 length is 14 residues. Germline lookup yields CDR1 LNHNV and CDR2 YYDKDF (reference sequence). Deletions cut 0 bases from V and 4 bases from J, with 9 bases between.